The clone carrying this T cell receptor (beta chain) occurred once. Preparation of the TCRbeta library used unique molecular identifiers. TCRdb processed the PCR reads anew with MiXCR; each CDR3 protein has one entry. The sample lists 500,000 or so distinct CDR3 sequences, approximately 32% seen once, with 2.4% in the top ten. The data originate from a study of T-cell reconstitution after alpha-beta-depleted transplantation in children. Trimming left V 5 bases short and J 7 bases short, with 11 bases between. The CDR3 extends over 13 amino acids. The germline gives CDR1 SGHNT, CDR2 YENEEA. The specimen comprised PBMCs from the stem cell graft donor, sampled from the stem cell graft. This TCR was sampled from a human donor who donated a stem cell graft to a child with aplastic anemia. V usage is TRBV11-3 and J usage is TRBJ1-4; a weak D match, TRBD1 (5 bases). The CDR3 sequence is CASSADTVEKLFF. The DNA of the CDR3 is TGTGCCAGCAGCGCGGACACGGTTGAAAAACTGTTTTTT.